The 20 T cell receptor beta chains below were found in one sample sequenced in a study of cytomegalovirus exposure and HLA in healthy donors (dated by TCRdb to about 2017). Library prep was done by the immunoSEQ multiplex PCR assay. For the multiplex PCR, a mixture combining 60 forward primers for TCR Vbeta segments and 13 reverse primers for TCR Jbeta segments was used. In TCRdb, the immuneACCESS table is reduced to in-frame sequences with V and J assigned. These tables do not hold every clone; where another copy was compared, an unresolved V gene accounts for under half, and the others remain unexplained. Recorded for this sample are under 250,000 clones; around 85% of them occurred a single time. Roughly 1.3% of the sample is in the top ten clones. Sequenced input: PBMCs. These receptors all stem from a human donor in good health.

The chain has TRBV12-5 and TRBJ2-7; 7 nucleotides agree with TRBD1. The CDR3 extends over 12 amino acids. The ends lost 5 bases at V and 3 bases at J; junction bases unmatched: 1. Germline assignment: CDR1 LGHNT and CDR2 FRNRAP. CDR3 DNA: TGTGCTAGTGGTCCAGGGGGCTACGAGCAGTACTTC. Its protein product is CASGPGGYEQYF.

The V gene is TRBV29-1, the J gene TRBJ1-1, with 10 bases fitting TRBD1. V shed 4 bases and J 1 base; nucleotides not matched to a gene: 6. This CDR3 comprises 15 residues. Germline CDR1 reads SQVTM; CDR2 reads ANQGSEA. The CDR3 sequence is CSVGGQGWSNTEAFF. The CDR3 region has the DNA TGCAGCGTTGGGGGACAGGGGTGGTCGAACACTGAAGCTTTCTTT.

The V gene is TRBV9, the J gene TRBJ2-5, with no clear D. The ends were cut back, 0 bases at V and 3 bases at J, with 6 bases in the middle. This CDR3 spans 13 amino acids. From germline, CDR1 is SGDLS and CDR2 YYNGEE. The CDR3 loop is CASSVATKETQYF. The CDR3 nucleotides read TGTGCCAGCAGCGTAGCTACCAAAGAGACCCAGTACTTC.

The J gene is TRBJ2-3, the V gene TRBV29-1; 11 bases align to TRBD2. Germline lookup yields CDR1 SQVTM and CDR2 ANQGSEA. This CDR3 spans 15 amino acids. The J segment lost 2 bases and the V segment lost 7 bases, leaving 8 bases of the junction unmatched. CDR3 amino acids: CSAGGLAASTDTQYF. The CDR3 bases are TGCAGCGCTGGGGGACTAGCGGCCTCCACAGATACGCAGTATTTT.

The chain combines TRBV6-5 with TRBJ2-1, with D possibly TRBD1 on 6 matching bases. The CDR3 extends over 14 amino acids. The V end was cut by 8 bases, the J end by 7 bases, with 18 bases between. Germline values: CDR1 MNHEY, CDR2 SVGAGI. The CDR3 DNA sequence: TGTGCCAGCGGCACTCAGACAGGTTGGAATGAGCAGTTCTTC. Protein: CASGTQTGWNEQFF.

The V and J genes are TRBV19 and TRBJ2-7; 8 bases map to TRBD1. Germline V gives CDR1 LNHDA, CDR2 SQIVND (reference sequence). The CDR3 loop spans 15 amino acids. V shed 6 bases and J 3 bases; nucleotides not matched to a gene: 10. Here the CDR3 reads CASSRGQGRGYEQYF. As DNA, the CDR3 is TGTGCCAGTAGCCGAGGACAGGGACGAGGCTACGAGCAGTACTTC.

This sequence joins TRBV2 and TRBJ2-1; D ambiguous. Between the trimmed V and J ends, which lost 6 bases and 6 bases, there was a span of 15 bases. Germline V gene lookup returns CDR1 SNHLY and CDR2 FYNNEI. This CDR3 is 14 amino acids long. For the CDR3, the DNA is TGTGCCAGCAGATTTAGCCCCGCCCCCAATGAGCAGTTCTTC. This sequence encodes CASRFSPAPNEQFF.

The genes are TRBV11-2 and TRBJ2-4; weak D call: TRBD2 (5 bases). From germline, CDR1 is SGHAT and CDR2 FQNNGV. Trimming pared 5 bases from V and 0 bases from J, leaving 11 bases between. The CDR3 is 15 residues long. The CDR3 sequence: CASSVDLLAKNIQYF. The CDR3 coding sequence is TGTGCCAGCAGCGTGGACTTGCTAGCCAAAAACATTCAGTACTTC. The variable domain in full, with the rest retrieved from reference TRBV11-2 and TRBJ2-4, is EAGVAQSPRYKIIEKRQSVAFWCNPISGHATLYWYQQILGQGPKLLIQFQNNGVVDDSQLPKDRFSAERLKGVDSTLKIQPAKLEDSAVYLCASSVDLLAKNIQYFGAGTRLSVL.

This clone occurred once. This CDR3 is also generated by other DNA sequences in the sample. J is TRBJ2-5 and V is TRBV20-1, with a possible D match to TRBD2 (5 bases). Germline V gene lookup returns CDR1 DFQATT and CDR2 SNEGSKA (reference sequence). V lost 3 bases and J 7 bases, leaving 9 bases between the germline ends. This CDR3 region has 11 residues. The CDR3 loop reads CSASFRGTQYF. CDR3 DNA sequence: TGCAGTGCTAGCTTCCGGGGGACCCAGTACTTC.

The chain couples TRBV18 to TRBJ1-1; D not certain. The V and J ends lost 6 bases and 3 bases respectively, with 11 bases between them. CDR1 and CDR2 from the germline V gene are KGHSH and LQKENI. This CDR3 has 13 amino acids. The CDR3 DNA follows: TGTGCCAGCTCTTTGTTTCAGGACACTGAAGCTTTCTTT. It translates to CASSLFQDTEAFF. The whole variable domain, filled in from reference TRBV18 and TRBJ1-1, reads NAGVMQNPRHLVRRRGQEARLRCSPMKGHSHVYWYRQLPEEGLKFMVYLQKENIIDESGMPKERFSAEFPKEGPSILRIQQVVRGDSAAYFCASSLFQDTEAFFGQGTRLTVV.

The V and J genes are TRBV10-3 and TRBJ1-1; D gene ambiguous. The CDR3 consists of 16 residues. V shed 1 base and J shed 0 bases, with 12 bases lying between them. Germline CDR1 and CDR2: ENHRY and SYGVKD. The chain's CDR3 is CAISEFAGLMNTEAFF. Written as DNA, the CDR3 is TGTGCCATCAGTGAGTTTGCCGGACTCATGAACACTGAAGCTTTCTTT.

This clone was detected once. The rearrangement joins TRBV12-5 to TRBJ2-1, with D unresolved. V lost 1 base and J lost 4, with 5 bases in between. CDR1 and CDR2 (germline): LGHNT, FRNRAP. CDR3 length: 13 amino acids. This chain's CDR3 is CASGLAPYNEQFF. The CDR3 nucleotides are TGTGCTAGTGGTTTGGCCCCGTACAATGAGCAGTTCTTC.

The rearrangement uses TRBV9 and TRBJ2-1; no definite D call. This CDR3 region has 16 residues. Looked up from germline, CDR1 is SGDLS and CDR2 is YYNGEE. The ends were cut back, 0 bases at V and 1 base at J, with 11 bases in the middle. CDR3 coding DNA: TGTGCCAGCAGCGTAGGAGGTAGCCGATCCTACAATGAGCAGTTCTTC. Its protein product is CASSVGGSRSYNEQFF.

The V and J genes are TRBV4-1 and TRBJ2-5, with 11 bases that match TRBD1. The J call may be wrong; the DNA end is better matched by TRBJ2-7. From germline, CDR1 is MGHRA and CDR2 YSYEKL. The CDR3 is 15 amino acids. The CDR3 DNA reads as TGCGCCAGCAGCCTCGGGACAGGGGGCTCCTACGAGCAGTACTTC. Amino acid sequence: CASSLGTGGSYEQYF.

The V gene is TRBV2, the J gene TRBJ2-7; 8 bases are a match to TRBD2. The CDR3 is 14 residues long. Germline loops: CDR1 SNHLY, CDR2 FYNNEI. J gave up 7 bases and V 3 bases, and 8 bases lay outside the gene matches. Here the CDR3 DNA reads TGTGCCAGCAGTGAGAGGGGCGGGAGGAGTGAGCAGTACTTC. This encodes CASSERGGRSEQYF.

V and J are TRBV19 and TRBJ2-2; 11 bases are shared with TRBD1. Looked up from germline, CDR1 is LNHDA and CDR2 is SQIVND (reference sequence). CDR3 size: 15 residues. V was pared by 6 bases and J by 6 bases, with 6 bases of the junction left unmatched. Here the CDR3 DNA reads TGTGCCAGTAGGCTTTGGACAGGGGGCTCCGGGGAGCTGTTTTTT. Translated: CASRLWTGGSGELFF.

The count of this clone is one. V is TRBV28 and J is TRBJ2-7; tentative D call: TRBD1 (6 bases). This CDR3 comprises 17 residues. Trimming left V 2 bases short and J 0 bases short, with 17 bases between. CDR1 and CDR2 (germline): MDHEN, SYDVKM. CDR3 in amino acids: CASSLPGTSLLSYEQYF. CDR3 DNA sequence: TGTGCCAGCAGTTTACCCGGGACATCTTTGCTCTCCTACGAGCAGTACTTC.

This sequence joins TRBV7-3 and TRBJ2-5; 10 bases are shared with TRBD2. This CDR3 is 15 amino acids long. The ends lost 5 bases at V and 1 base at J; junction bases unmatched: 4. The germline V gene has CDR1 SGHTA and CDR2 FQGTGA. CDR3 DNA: TGTGCCAGCAGCCTACTAGCGGGATCCCAAGAGACCCAGTACTTC. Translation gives CASSLLAGSQETQYF.

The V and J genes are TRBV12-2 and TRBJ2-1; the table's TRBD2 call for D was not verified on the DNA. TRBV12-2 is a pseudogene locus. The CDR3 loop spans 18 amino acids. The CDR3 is CASRLGASGRGPYNEQFF. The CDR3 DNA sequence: TGTGCAAGTCGCTTAGGGGCTAGCGGGAGGGGTCCTTACAATGAGCAGTTCTTC.

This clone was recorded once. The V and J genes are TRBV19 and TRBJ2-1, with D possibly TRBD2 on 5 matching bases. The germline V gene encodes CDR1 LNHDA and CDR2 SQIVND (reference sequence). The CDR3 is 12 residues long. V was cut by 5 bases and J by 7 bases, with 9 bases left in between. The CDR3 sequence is CASSVQRNEQFF. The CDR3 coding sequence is TGTGCCAGTAGTGTACAGCGGAATGAGCAGTTCTTC. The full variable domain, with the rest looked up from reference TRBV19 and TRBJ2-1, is DGGITQSPKYLFRKEGQNVTLSCEQNLNHDAMYWYRQDPGQGLRLIYYSQIVNDFQKGDIAEGYSVSREKKESFPLTVTSAQKNPTAFYLCASSVQRNEQFFGPGTRLTVL.